The TCR beta chain described here comes from a study of T cells in tuberculosis. Unsorted cryopreserved PBMC were sequenced, averaging approximately 100,000 T cells per clinical donor. Trimming took 3 bases from V and 2 from J, leaving 7 bases between them. CDR3 size: 13 residues. Germline V lookup: CDR1 ENHRY, CDR2 SYGVKD. Libraries were prepared by immunoSEQ multiplex PCR; TCRdb keeps only in-frame clonotypes and omits some of them. The table lists 30,000 to 35,000 clones, roughly 92% of them singletons. Sequencing was performed on PBMCs. The chain has TRBV10-3 and TRBJ1-1; D gene unclear. This TCR was sampled from a donor aged 10-35 years with latent tuberculosis or without tuberculosis infection. The CDR3 here is CAISDGLNTEAFF. The CDR3 nucleotides are TGTGCCATCAGTGACGGACTTAACACTGAAGCTTTCTTT.